Shown below are 16 T cell receptor beta chains from a single sample sequenced in a study of blood T cell repertoires in COVID-19. Using immunoSEQ multiplex PCR, the repertoire was profiled, and TCRdb retains in-frame clones only, with some absent. The table has about 270,000 clones, 80% to 90% seen once. Input material: PBMCs or T cells enriched from blood (not recorded which). Receptors originate from a woman younger than 30 who had recovered from COVID-19.

V and J are TRBV5-1 and TRBJ2-3; a weak D match, TRBD1 (6 bases). The CDR3 consists of 16 residues. Per germline, CDR1 SGHRS and CDR2 YFSETQ. V lost 5 bases and J lost 0, with 16 bases in between. The CDR3 DNA is TGCGCCAGCAGTACCGGCAGGGGAGCTAGCACAGATACGCAGTATTTT. Encoded protein: CASSTGRGASTDTQYF.

This chain uses TRBV10-3 with TRBJ1-4; no reliable D call. The CDR3 runs 16 residues. The V end was cut by 6 bases, the J end by 4 bases, with 18 bases between. Germline V CDR1 and CDR2: ENHRY, SYGVKD. Here the CDR3 DNA reads TGTGCCATCAGAGAAACCTCGAAATTAGATAATGAAAAACTGTTTTTT. Protein product: CAIRETSKLDNEKLFF.

V and J are TRBV19 and TRBJ1-6, with TRBD1 matching over 7 bases. The CDR3 is 16 amino acids. Germline V gene lookup returns CDR1 LNHDA and CDR2 SQIVND (reference sequence). Trimming took 3 bases from V and 4 from J; bases not matched to a gene: 6. CDR3 protein: CASSISGTAYNSPLHF. CDR3 in DNA: TGTGCCAGTAGTATTTCGGGGACAGCATATAATTCACCCCTCCACTTT.

This sequence joins TRBV5-8 and TRBJ1-2; 11 nucleotides agree with TRBD1. The ends lost 4 bases at V and 2 bases at J; junction bases unmatched: 7. Germline V gene lookup returns CDR1 SGHTS and CDR2 YDEGEE. The CDR3 runs to 16 residues. CDR3 coding DNA: TGTGCCAGCAGCCGGGACAGGGGGGAAGGGAACTATGGCTACACCTTC. Its translation: CASSRDRGEGNYGYTF.

This chain uses TRBV2 with TRBJ1-2; 10 nucleotides agree with TRBD1. The CDR3 is 16 residues long. V lost 6 bases and J lost 0; bases outside the gene matches: 7. The V gene's germline CDR1 is SNHLY and CDR2 FYNNEI. CDR3 DNA: TGTGCCAGCAGCCCCGGGACAGGGGAAACTAACTATGGCTACACCTTC. This encodes CASSPGTGETNYGYTF.

The V gene is TRBV6-5, the J gene TRBJ2-1, with a tentative D call TRBD1 (6 bases). Germline assignment: CDR1 MNHEY and CDR2 SVGAGI. Between the trimmed V and J ends, which lost 8 bases and 6 bases, there was a span of 17 bases. The CDR3 spans 14 residues. As DNA, the CDR3 is TGTGCCAGCTTCGGTCGGTCAGGGGCCAATGAGCAGTTCTTC. Encoded protein: CASFGRSGANEQFF.

Only one count was recorded for this clone. The J gene is TRBJ2-3, the V gene TRBV7-8; a weak D match, TRBD2 (6 bases). The CDR3 runs 14 residues. The V end was cut by 5 bases, the J end by 2 bases, with 11 bases between. Germline CDR1 reads SGHVS; CDR2 reads FQNEAQ. CDR3 amino acids: CASSTRGITDTQYF. The CDR3 coding sequence is TGTGCCAGCAGCACTCGGGGGATCACAGATACGCAGTATTTT.

The chain links TRBV28 to TRBJ2-5, with 10 bases fitting TRBD2. CDR3 length equals 16 residues. CDR1 MDHEN and CDR2 SYDVKM come from the germline V gene. With V trimmed by 5 bases and J by 3 bases, 9 bases remained unmatched. CDR3 DNA: TGTGCCAGCAGTGCACCGGGACTAGCGCCCGAAGAGACCCAGTACTTC. It encodes CASSAPGLAPEETQYF. Full variable domain (rest looked up from reference TRBV28 and TRBJ2-5): DVKVTQSSRYLVKRTGEKVFLECVQDMDHENMFWYRQDPGLGLRLIYFSYDVKMKEKGDIPEGYSVSREKKERFSLILESASTNQTSMYLCASSAPGLAPEETQYFGPGTRLLVL.

V and J are TRBV5-1 and TRBJ1-2; TRBD1 matches 10 bases. The germline V gene encodes CDR1 SGHRS and CDR2 YFSETQ. The CDR3 sequence is 14 residues long. J was trimmed by 6 bases and V by 5 bases; bases with no gene match: 7. CDR3 loop: CASSWDRGIDGYTF. The CDR3 DNA is TGCGCCAGCAGTTGGGACAGGGGTATAGATGGCTACACCTTC. The full variable domain, in which reference TRBV5-1 and TRBJ1-2 provide the parts outside the CDR3, is KAGVTQTPRYLIKTRGQQVTLSCSPISGHRSVSWYQQTPGQGLQFLFEYFSETQRNKGNFPGRFSGRQFSNSRSEMNVSTLELGDSALYLCASSWDRGIDGYTFGSGTRLTVV.

This clone was detected once. This may be a read error: a much more frequent sequence differs by one nucleotide. This same CDR3 is encoded by further DNA sequences in the sample. J is TRBJ2-2 and V is TRBV5-1, with D unclear. Germline values: CDR1 SGHRS, CDR2 YFSETQ. CDR3 size: 14 residues. V gave up 0 bases and J gave up 1 base, with 4 bases separating them. This CDR3 is CASSLGQNTGELFF. DNA of the CDR3: TGCGCCAGCAGCTTGGGGCAGAACACCGGGGAGCTGTTTTTT.

The rearrangement links TRBV4-2 to TRBJ2-7, with D perhaps matching TRBD2 (6 bases). The CDR3 covers 15 residues. Germline CDR1 and CDR2: LGHNA and YNFKEQ. Deletions cut 0 bases from V and 8 bases from J, with 17 bases between. In DNA form, the CDR3 reads TGTGCCAGCAGCCAAGATTGGGCGTCGGGGGTGAAGCAGTACTTC. As protein: CASSQDWASGVKQYF.

This rearrangement joins TRBV5-4 to TRBJ2-1; no firm D call. This CDR3 is 12 amino acids long. The germline CDR1 and CDR2 sequences are SGHNT and YYREEE (reference sequence). V was clipped by 0 bases and J by 6 bases, with 4 bases between them. CDR3 amino acids: CASSLESNEQFF. CDR3 nucleotides: TGTGCCAGCAGCTTGGAGAGCAATGAGCAGTTCTTC. Together with reference TRBV5-4 and TRBJ2-1, the CDR3 gives the full variable domain: ETGVTQSPTHLIKTRGQQVTLRCSSQSGHNTVSWYQQALGQGPQFIFQYYREEENGRGNFPPRFSGLQFPNYSSELNVNALELDDSALYLCASSLESNEQFFGPGTRLTVL.

V and J are TRBV20-1 and TRBJ2-5; D may be TRBD2 (5 bases). This CDR3 comprises 11 residues. V gave up 6 bases and J gave up 3 bases, with 8 bases separating them. CDR1 is DFQATT, CDR2 SNEGSKA, per germline (reference sequence). The CDR3 spells CSATIEETQYF. The DNA of the CDR3 is TGCAGTGCGACTATCGAAGAGACCCAGTACTTC.

The rearrangement joins TRBV6-1 to TRBJ1-2; D ambiguous. Germline V gene sequence: CDR1 MNHNS, CDR2 SASEGT. The CDR3 runs 12 residues. The V end lost 2 bases, the J end lost 4 bases, and 5 bases lay between the germline ends. The CDR3 coding sequence is TGTGCCAGCAGTGAATACGGCTATGGCTACACCTTC. Translated: CASSEYGYGYTF.

The chain uses TRBV7-2 and TRBJ1-5; 7 nucleotides match TRBD1. Germline V gene lookup returns CDR1 SGHTA and CDR2 FQGNSA. J was trimmed by 4 bases and V by 8 bases; bases with no gene match: 8. The CDR3 extends over 14 amino acids. The CDR3 DNA reads as TGTGCCAGCGGAGACAGGGTCGGGAATCAGCCCCAGCATTTT. Residues: CASGDRVGNQPQHF.

The V and J genes are TRBV30 and TRBJ1-1, with 7 positions matching TRBD1. Germline trimming cut 2 bases from V and 1 base from J; bases unmatched to any gene: 1. The CDR3 consists of 13 residues. CDR1 is GTSNPN, CDR2 SVGIG, per germline (reference sequence). CDR3 sequence: CAWSQGGNTEAFF. CDR3 DNA sequence: TGTGCCTGGAGTCAGGGGGGGAACACTGAAGCTTTCTTT.